The 10 T cell receptor beta chains below all came from one sample that was sequenced in a study of cytomegalovirus exposure and HLA in healthy donors. TCRdb's copy holds only in-frame clones and misses some; the assay was immunoSEQ multiplex PCR. The sample consists of around 100,000 clones, approximately 94% of them appearing once. The sample taken for sequencing was PBMCs. The source is a woman aged 18-29 years in good health and CMV-seronegative.

The gene calls are TRBV7-9 and TRBJ1-5; the D is unclear. V was shortened by 5 bases and J by 2 bases, with 10 bases between the two germline ends. CDR3 size: 14 residues. From germline, CDR1 is SEHNR and CDR2 FQNEAQ (reference sequence). The CDR3 loop reads CASSPVGGNQPQHF. For the CDR3, the DNA is TGTGCCAGCAGCCCGGTCGGTGGCAATCAGCCCCAGCATTTT.

The chain has TRBV4-1 and TRBJ2-3; D possibly corresponds to TRBD1 (7 bases). The CDR3 totals 18 residues. Looked up from germline, CDR1 is MGHRA and CDR2 is YSYEKL. V lost 1 base and J 2 bases, leaving 19 bases between the germline ends. The CDR3 bases are TGCGCCAGCAGCCAAGGAATGCGTCAGGGGGGCATCACAGATACGCAGTATTTT. Translation gives CASSQGMRQGGITDTQYF.

The chain employs TRBV10-1 and TRBJ2-5; D is unresolved. This CDR3 has 13 amino acids. Germline CDR1 is WNHNN and CDR2 is SYGVQD (reference sequence). The ends were cut back, 3 bases at V and 5 bases at J, with 10 bases in the middle. CDR3 sequence: CASSEEVRETQYF. The CDR3 DNA reads TGCGCCAGCAGTGAAGAAGTCCGGGAGACCCAGTACTTC.

The J gene is TRBJ2-4, the V gene TRBV6-5; TRBD1 matches at 7 bases. Trimming cost V 2 bases and J 3 bases; bases outside gene matches: 4. Germline CDR1 MNHEY, CDR2 SVGAGI. The CDR3 has 15 residues. Here the CDR3 DNA reads TGTGCCAGCAGTTACGACAGGGCAGTCAAAAACATTCAGTACTTC. Its protein is CASSYDRAVKNIQYF.

This chain links TRBV7-9 with TRBJ1-1; a weak D match, TRBD1 (5 bases). The ends were cut back, 9 bases at V and 6 bases at J, with 11 bases in the middle. The germline V gene encodes CDR1 SEHNR and CDR2 FQNEAQ (reference sequence). The CDR3 covers 11 residues. The DNA for the CDR3 is TGTGCCAGTCCGGAGGGGTCTGAAGCTTTCTTT. This gives the protein CASPEGSEAFF.

The chain is built from TRBV9 and TRBJ1-4; TRBD1 might be the D (6 bases). Germline lookup yields CDR1 SGDLS and CDR2 YYNGEE. CDR3 length: 14 residues. Deletions cut 6 bases from V and 0 bases from J, with 9 bases between. The CDR3 bases are TGTGCCAGCAACGAGGGGGCAACTAATGAAAAACTGTTTTTT. Encoded protein: CASNEGATNEKLFF.

The count of this clone is one. V is TRBV6-4 and J is TRBJ2-1, with D possibly TRBD2 on 5 matching bases. Looked up from germline, CDR1 is MRHNA and CDR2 is SNTAGT. V lost 3 bases and J lost 8, with 11 bases in between. There are 13 residues in the CDR3. CDR3 sequence reads: CASSEFVGDEQFF. In DNA form, the CDR3 reads TGTGCCAGCAGTGAGTTTGTGGGAGATGAGCAGTTCTTC.

This chain connects TRBV4-1 to TRBJ1-2; no firm D call. V was trimmed by 1 base and J by 7 bases, leaving 16 bases between them. Germline loops: CDR1 MGHRA, CDR2 YSYEKL. This CDR3 region has 15 residues. The DNA for the CDR3 is TGCGCCAGCAGCCAAGCCCCCGGGGTGCGGGTTGGCTACACCTTC. Translation: CASSQAPGVRVGYTF.

The chain uses TRBV7-9 and TRBJ1-2, with a weak D call TRBD1 (5 bases). The CDR3 is 15 amino acids. CDR1 and CDR2 from the germline V gene are SEHNR and FQNEAQ (reference sequence). The V end was cut by 0 bases, the J end by 7 bases, with 15 bases between. For the CDR3, the DNA is TGTGCCAGCAGCTTAGCATCGGGACTCTCCCGTGGCTACACCTTC. Translation gives CASSLASGLSRGYTF. Together with reference TRBV7-9 and TRBJ1-2, the CDR3 gives the full variable domain: DTGVSQNPRHKITKRGQNVTFRCDPISEHNRLYWYRQTLGQGPEFLTYFQNEAQLEKSRLLSDRFSAERPKGSFSTLEIQRTEQGDSAMYLCASSLASGLSRGYTFGSGTRLTVV.

The V and J genes are TRBV19 and TRBJ1-6; 8 nucleotides align to TRBD1. V shed 3 bases and J 9 bases; nucleotides not matched to a gene: 4. The germline V gene encodes CDR1 LNHDA and CDR2 SQIVND (reference sequence). The CDR3 totals 14 residues. This chain's CDR3 is CASSIGQGRSPLHF. For the CDR3, the DNA is TGTGCCAGTAGTATCGGACAGGGACGTTCACCCCTCCACTTT.